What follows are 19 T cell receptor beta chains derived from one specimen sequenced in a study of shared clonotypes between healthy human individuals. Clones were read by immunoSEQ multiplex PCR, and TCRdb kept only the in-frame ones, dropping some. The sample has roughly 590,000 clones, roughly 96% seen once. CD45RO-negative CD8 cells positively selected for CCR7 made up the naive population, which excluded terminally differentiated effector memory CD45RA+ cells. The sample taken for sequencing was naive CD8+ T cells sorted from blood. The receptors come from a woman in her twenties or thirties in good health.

This chain's CDR3 is CASSVYSYGYTF. The CDR3 DNA sequence: TGTGCCAGCAGTGTCTACAGCTATGGCTACACCTTC. The gene calls are TRBV2 and TRBJ1-2; D unclear. This CDR3 spans 12 amino acids. V lost 4 bases and J 4 bases, leaving 7 bases between the germline ends. Germline V gene sequence: CDR1 SNHLY, CDR2 FYNNEI.

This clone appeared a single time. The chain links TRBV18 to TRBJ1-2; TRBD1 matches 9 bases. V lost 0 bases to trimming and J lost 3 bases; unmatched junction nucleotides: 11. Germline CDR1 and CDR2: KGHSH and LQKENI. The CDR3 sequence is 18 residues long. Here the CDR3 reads CASSPPIPGTGSDYGYTF. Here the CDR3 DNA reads TGTGCCAGCTCACCACCCATACCCGGGACAGGGTCGGACTATGGCTACACCTTC.

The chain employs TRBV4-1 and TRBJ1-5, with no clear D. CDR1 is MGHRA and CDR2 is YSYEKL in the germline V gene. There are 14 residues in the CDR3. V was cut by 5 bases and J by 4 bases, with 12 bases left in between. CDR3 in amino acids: CASSSMGGNQPQHF. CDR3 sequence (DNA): TGCGCCAGCAGCTCGATGGGCGGGAATCAGCCCCAGCATTTT.

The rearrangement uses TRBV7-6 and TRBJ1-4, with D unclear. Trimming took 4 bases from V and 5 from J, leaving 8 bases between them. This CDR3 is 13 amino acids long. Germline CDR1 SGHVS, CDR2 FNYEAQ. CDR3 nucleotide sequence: TGTGCCAGCAGCTCCGGCCTGAATGAAAAACTGTTTTTT. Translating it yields CASSSGLNEKLFF.

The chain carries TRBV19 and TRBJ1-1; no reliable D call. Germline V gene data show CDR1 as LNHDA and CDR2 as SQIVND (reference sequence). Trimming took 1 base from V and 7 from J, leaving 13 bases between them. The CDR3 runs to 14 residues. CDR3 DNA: TGTGCCAGTAGTATAGTTTGGGCAGGTAATGAAGCTTTCTTT. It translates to CASSIVWAGNEAFF.

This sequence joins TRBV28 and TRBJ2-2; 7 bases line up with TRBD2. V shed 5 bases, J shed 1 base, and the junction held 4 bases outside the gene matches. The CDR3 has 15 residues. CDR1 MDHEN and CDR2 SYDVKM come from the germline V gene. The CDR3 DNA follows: TGTGCCAGCAGTCCCGAGCGGGAGAACACCGGGGAGCTGTTTTTT. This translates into CASSPERENTGELFF.

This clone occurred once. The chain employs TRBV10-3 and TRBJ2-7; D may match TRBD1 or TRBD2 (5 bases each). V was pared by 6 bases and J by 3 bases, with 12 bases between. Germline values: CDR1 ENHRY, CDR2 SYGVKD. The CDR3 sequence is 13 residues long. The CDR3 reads CAIRGDWGYEQYF. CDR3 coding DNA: TGTGCCATCAGGGGGGATTGGGGCTACGAGCAGTACTTC.

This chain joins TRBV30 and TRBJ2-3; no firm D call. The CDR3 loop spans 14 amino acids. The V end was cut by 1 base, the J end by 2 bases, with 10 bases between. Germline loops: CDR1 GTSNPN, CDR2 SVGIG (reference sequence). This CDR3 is CAWSEVRNTDTQYF. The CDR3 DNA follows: TGTGCCTGGAGTGAGGTCAGGAACACAGATACGCAGTATTTT.

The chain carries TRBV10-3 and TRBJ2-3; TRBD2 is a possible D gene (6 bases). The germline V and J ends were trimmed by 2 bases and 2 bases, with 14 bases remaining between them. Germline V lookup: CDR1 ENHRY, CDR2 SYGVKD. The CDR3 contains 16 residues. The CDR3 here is CAISEDIADFTDTQYF. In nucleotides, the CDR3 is TGTGCCATCAGTGAGGATATAGCGGACTTCACAGATACGCAGTATTTT.

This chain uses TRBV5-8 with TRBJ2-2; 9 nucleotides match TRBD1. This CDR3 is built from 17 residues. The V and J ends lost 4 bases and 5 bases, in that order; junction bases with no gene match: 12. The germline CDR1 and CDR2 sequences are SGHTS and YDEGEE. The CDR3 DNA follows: TGTGCCAGCAGCATTACTACAGGGGGCGGAATAACCGGGGAGCTGTTTTTT. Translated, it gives CASSITTGGGITGELFF.

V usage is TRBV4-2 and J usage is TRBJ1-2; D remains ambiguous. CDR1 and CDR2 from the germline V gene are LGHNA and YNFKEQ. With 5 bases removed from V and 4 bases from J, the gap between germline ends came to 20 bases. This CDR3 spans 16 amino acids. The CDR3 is CASSTTGPGGSYGYTF. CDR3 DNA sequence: TGTGCCAGCAGCACCACGGGTCCAGGAGGCAGCTATGGCTACACCTTC.

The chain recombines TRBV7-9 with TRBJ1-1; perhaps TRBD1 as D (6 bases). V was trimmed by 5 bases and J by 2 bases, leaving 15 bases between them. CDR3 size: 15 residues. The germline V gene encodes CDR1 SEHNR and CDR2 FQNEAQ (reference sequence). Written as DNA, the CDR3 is TGTGCCAGCAGCGTCCCGGGGGCTGGTAACACTGAAGCTTTCTTT. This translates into CASSVPGAGNTEAFF.

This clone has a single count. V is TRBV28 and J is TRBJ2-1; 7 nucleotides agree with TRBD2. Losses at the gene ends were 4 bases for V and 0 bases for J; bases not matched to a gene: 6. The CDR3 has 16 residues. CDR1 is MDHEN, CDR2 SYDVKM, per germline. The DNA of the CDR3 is TGTGCCAGCAGTTCCACTAGCGACCTCTCCTACAATGAGCAGTTCTTC. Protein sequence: CASSSTSDLSYNEQFF. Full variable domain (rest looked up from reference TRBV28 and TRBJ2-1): DVKVTQSSRYLVKRTGEKVFLECVQDMDHENMFWYRQDPGLGLRLIYFSYDVKMKEKGDIPEGYSVSREKKERFSLILESASTNQTSMYLCASSSTSDLSYNEQFFGPGTRLTVL.

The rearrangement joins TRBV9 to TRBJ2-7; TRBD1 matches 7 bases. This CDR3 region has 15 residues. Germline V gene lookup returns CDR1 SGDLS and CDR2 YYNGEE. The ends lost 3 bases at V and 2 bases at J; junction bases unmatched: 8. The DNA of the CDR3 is TGTGCCAGCAGCGGACCCACCGGGACAGCCTACGAGCAGTACTTC. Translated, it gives CASSGPTGTAYEQYF.

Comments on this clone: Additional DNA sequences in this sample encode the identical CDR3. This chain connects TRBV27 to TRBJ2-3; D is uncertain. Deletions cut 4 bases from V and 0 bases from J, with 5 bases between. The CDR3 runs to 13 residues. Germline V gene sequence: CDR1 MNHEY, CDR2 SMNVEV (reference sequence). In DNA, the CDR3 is TGTGCCAGCAGTTCCCTGAGCACAGATACGCAGTATTTT. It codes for CASSSLSTDTQYF.

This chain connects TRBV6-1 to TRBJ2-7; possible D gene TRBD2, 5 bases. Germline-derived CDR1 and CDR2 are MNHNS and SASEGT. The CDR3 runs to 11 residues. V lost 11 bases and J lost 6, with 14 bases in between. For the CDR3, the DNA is TGTGCCGTCCCCCTCGGGATCGAGCAGTACTTC. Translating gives CAVPLGIEQYF.

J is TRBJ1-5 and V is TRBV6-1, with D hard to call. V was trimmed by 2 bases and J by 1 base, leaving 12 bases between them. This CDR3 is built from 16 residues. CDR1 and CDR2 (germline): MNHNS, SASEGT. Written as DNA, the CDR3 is TGTGCCAGCAGTGAAACCCCGACACCCAGCAATCAGCCCCAGCATTTT. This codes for CASSETPTPSNQPQHF.

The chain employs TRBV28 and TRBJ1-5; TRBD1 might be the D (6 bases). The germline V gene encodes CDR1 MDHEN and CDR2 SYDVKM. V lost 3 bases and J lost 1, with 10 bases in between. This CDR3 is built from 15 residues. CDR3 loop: CASSFQGSSNQPQHF. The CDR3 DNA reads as TGTGCCAGCAGTTTTCAGGGGTCGAGCAATCAGCCCCAGCATTTT.

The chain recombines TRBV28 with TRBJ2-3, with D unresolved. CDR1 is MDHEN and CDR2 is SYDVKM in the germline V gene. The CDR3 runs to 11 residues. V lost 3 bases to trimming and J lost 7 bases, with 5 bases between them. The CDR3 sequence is CASSLVNTQYF. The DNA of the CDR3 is TGTGCCAGCAGTTTGGTCAATACGCAGTATTTT.